The 17 T cell receptor beta chains given below trace back to one sample, sequenced in a study of identical twins. A single record per CDR3 protein comes from TCRdb applying MiXCR to the 5' RACE reads. The sample carries hundreds of thousands of distinct CDR3 sequences, 15% to 20% recorded once. This sample also belongs to another study, concerning T cells expressing NK-cell markers.

Sequenced: PBMCs. The source of these receptors is a woman between 18 and 30 years old in good health.

V gene TRBV27 combines with J gene TRBJ2-1; D ambiguous. Per the germline V gene, CDR1 is MNHEY and CDR2 is SMNVEV (reference sequence). There are 13 residues in the CDR3. Trimming took off 2 bases at V and 7 bases at J, with 9 bases between the two ends. The CDR3 reads CASSLPLGNEQFF. DNA for the CDR3: TGTGCCAGCAGTTTACCCCTCGGGAATGAGCAGTTCTTC.

This clonotype was recorded a few times. The genes are TRBV6-1 and TRBJ1-1; possibly TRBD1 for D (5 bases). The germline V gene has CDR1 MNHNS and CDR2 SASEGT. This CDR3 spans 14 amino acids. V was cut by 3 bases and J by 2 bases, with 10 bases left in between. CDR3 sequence (DNA): TGTGCCAGCAGTGAGCCGGGACTAAACACTGAAGCTTTCTTT. It encodes CASSEPGLNTEAFF.

The sample holds many counts of this clonotype. The chain couples TRBV5-6 to TRBJ2-7; D is ambiguous. Trimming shortened V by 0 bases and J by 3 bases, and 7 bases separated the two germline ends. The germline gives CDR1 SGHDT, CDR2 YYEEEE. The CDR3 covers 13 residues. The CDR3 DNA follows: TGTGCCAGCAGCTTGGGGTCGGTCTACGAGCAGTACTTC. Protein product: CASSLGSVYEQYF.

This clonotype has more than one count but fewer than ten. The CDR3 bases are TGTGCCAGCAGTGATGCGGGGTGGGATGAGCAGTTCTTC. The encoded protein is CASSDAGWDEQFF. The rearrangement links TRBV2 to TRBJ2-1, with D perhaps TRBD2 (6 bases). Germline V gene sequence: CDR1 SNHLY, CDR2 FYNNEI. With 3 bases removed from V and 8 bases from J, the gap between germline ends came to 11 bases. The CDR3 sequence is 13 residues long.

The chain recombines TRBV5-5 with TRBJ2-1; 12 bases align to TRBD2. Germline assignment: CDR1 SGHKS and CDR2 YYEKEE (reference sequence). The CDR3 extends over 16 amino acids. Losses at the gene ends were 3 bases for V and 6 bases for J; bases not matched to a gene: 7. CDR3 bases: TGTGCCAGCAGCTCCTACCTAGCGGGGGGGATCAATGAGCAGTTCTTC. Translation gives CASSSYLAGGINEQFF.

The chain has TRBV7-8 and TRBJ2-5; possibly TRBD2 for D (5 bases). The CDR3 consists of 13 residues. V was clipped by 10 bases and J by 4 bases, with 16 bases between them. CDR1 and CDR2 from the germline V gene are SGHVS and FQNEAQ. CDR3 nucleotide sequence: TGTGCCACCAGGACTGGAAGAACAGAGACCCAGTACTTC. Translated: CATRTGRTETQYF. Complete variable domain (other parts from reference TRBV7-8 and TRBJ2-5): GAGVSQSPRYKVAKRGQDVALRCDPISGHVSLFWYQQALGQGPEFLTYFQNEAQLDKSGLPSDRFFAERPEGSVSTLKIQRTQQEDSAVYLCATRTGRTETQYFGPGTRLLVL.

This clonotype was observed a few times. This chain connects TRBV12-3 or TRBV12-4 to TRBJ2-6; possible D gene TRBD1, 6 bases. V was pared by 5 bases and J by 0 bases, with 11 bases between. CDR3 size: 16 residues. The CDR3 region has the DNA TGTGCCAGCAGTGCCCCAGGGGTCTCTGGGGCCAACGTCCTGACTTTC. It yields the protein CASSAPGVSGANVLTF.

The table lists this clonotype with many counts. The rearrangement uses TRBV9 and TRBJ1-3, with D tentatively TRBD1 (6 bases). The V gene lost 6 bases and the J gene lost 8 bases, with 18 bases spanning the gap. The CDR3 is 14 residues long. Germline values: CDR1 SGDLS, CDR2 YYNGEE. The CDR3 DNA sequence: TGTGCCAGCAACTACGGGGGCTCCTCAGACACCATATATTTT. This sequence encodes CASNYGGSSDTIYF.

The count of this clonotype is one. The V and J genes are TRBV30 and TRBJ1-1; D unresolved. CDR3 length: 13 residues. The V gene's germline CDR1 is GTSNPN and CDR2 SVGIG (reference sequence). Trimming removed 0 bases at V and 6 bases at J, with 11 bases between. The CDR3 here is CAWSVSGFSEAFF. The CDR3 DNA reads TGTGCCTGGAGTGTATCGGGGTTCTCTGAAGCTTTCTTT.

This clonotype has a count of ten or more. This rearrangement joins TRBV12-3 or TRBV12-4 to TRBJ2-7; 7 nucleotides agree with TRBD2. The junction had 2 bases not matched to a gene; V was cut back by 3 bases and J by 3 bases. The CDR3 length is 13 residues. The CDR3 coding sequence is TGTGCCAGCAGTTTGCGCGGGAGCTACGAGCAGTACTTC. The encoded protein is CASSLRGSYEQYF.

Notes on this clonotype: At one end the junction does not follow the germline gene, possibly because of a read error. V usage is TRBV7-3 and J usage is TRBJ2-1; the D gene is possibly TRBD1 (5 bases). This CDR3 is built from 11 residues. CDR1 and CDR2 from the germline V gene are SGHTA and FQGTGA. The CDR3 DNA sequence: TGTGCCTGCAGCCCAGGGAAGGAGCAGTTCTTC. Translation: CACSPGKEQFF.

The chain uses TRBV12-3 or TRBV12-4 and TRBJ1-4; D gene uncertain. The V gene lost 1 base and the J gene lost 4 bases, with 7 bases spanning the gap. This CDR3 has 14 residues. CDR3 residues: CASSLGLINEKLFF. CDR3 nucleotide sequence: TGTGCCAGCAGTTTAGGGCTCATTAATGAAAAACTGTTTTTT.

This clonotype was counted at least ten times. The V and J genes are TRBV18 and TRBJ2-7; D is undetermined. The CDR3 is made up of 16 amino acids. V shed 2 bases and J shed 4 bases, with 18 bases lying between them. CDR1 and CDR2 (germline): KGHSH, LQKENI. This CDR3 is CASSPTPPPNLYEQYF. The DNA for the CDR3 is TGTGCCAGCTCACCAACCCCCCCGCCGAACCTTTACGAGCAGTACTTC.

This clonotype occurred many times. The chain has TRBV18 and TRBJ1-5; possible D gene TRBD1, 6 bases. The V gene lost 5 bases and the J gene lost 5 bases, with 13 bases spanning the gap. The CDR3 runs 14 residues. In germline, CDR1 is KGHSH, CDR2 LQKENI. This chain's CDR3 is CASSWGGGDQPQHF. The CDR3 region has the DNA TGTGCCAGCTCATGGGGGGGCGGGGATCAGCCCCAGCATTTT.

This clonotype was seen a handful of times. The rearrangement joins TRBV7-6 to TRBJ2-2, with TRBD2 matching over 11 bases. In germline, CDR1 is SGHVS, CDR2 FNYEAQ. The J segment lost 7 bases and the V segment lost 4 bases, leaving 11 bases of the junction unmatched. The CDR3 runs to 17 residues. The CDR3 loop is CASSSHVAGGPVGELFF. As DNA, the CDR3 is TGTGCCAGCAGCTCCCACGTAGCGGGAGGGCCGGTCGGGGAGCTGTTTTTT.

This sequence joins TRBV2 and TRBJ2-2; possibly TRBD2 for D (5 bases). Germline loops: CDR1 SNHLY, CDR2 FYNNEI. The germline V and J ends were trimmed by 7 bases and 6 bases, with 9 bases remaining between them. This CDR3 region has 12 residues. The CDR3 reads CASTTEAGELFF. In DNA, the CDR3 is TGTGCCAGCACGACGGAGGCCGGGGAGCTGTTTTTT.

This clonotype appeared a few times. The genes are TRBV6-5 and TRBJ2-2, with D perhaps matching TRBD2 (5 bases). Trimming took 1 base from V and 6 from J, leaving 12 bases between them. CDR3 size: 15 residues. Germline assignment: CDR1 MNHEY and CDR2 SVGAGI. The CDR3 DNA is TGTGCCAGCAGTTACTATGAGGGTGGGGCCGGGGAGCTGTTTTTT. This codes for CASSYYEGGAGELFF.